Reported below is one T cell receptor (beta chain). J lost 8 bases, V lost 0 bases, and 5 bases had no gene match. Germline V gene lookup returns CDR1 SGHRS and CDR2 YFSETQ. The CDR3 covers 15 residues. This sample was taken from a study of blood T cell repertoires in COVID-19. Original analysis: The authors estimated nucleated cell counts from reference gene primer amplification. TCRdb's copy holds only in-frame clones and misses some; the assay was immunoSEQ multiplex PCR. V, J and clone size are those of that table, while D and trimming were read from the DNA. The sample has about 240,000 clones, around 90% seen once; the top ten hold 6% to 9%.

Material: peripheral blood. The rearrangement links TRBV5-1 to TRBJ2-1; 10 bases map to TRBD1. This clonotype was sampled from a woman in her sixties or seventies with active or convalescent COVID-19. CDR3 DNA sequence: TGCGCCAGCAGCTTGGGTTGGGACAGGGGCGATGAGCAGTTCTTC. Amino acids: CASSLGWDRGDEQFF.